The clone carrying this TCR beta chain has at least ten counts. The antigen remains undetermined. This specimen comes from a study of T-cell reconstitution after alpha-beta-depleted transplantation in children. Overall study findings and caveats: Hyperexpanded clones declined; after one year, newly produced T cells mostly supplied diversity. Several hundred expanded graft clones reportedly were the source of alpha-beta T cells about two months after transplant. Diversity of TCRbeta at day 60 was high in some patients, arising from surviving recipient T cells and thymic progenitors.

This CDR3 is 16 amino acids long. V lost 4 bases to trimming and J lost 0 bases, with 17 bases between them. Looked up from germline, CDR1 is SGHDT and CDR2 is YYEEEE. Unique molecular identifiers were used to barcode this TCRbeta library. Each CDR3 protein gets one entry after TCRdb re-called the PCR reads with MiXCR. The sample contains approximately 170,000 distinct CDR3 sequences, approximately 12% of which appear only once. The starting material was PBMCs, obtained before TCRalphabeta/CD19-depleted stem cell transplant. The sequence derives from a boy between 2 and 10 years old with acute myeloid leukemia, due to receive a stem cell transplant. The V gene is TRBV5-6, the J gene TRBJ2-7; D is undetermined. CDR3 residues: CASSPFERGSSYEQYF. The CDR3 DNA is TGTGCCAGCAGCCCATTCGAGCGCGGAAGCTCCTACGAGCAGTACTTC. Full variable domain (remainder filled in from reference TRBV5-6 and TRBJ2-7): DAGVTQSPTHLIKTRGQQVTLRCSPKSGHDTVSWYQQALGQGPQFIFQYYEEEERQRGNFPDRFSGHQFPNYSSELNVNALLLGDSALYLCASSPFERGSSYEQYFGPGTRLTVT.